Presented here are 23 T cell receptor beta chains from one specimen sequenced in a study of blood T cell repertoires in COVID-19. Measured with immunoSEQ multiplex PCR; TCRdb has only the in-frame clones, and not every one. Among around 120,000 clones listed, 55% to 75% were seen once. The sample taken for sequencing was peripheral blood. Every receptor here comes from a woman in her sixties or seventies with acute or convalescent COVID-19.

The chain links TRBV27 to TRBJ1-1; 8 nucleotides align to TRBD1. The germline CDR1 and CDR2 sequences are MNHEY and SMNVEV (reference sequence). J lost 6 bases, V lost 8 bases, and 8 bases had no gene match. This CDR3 contains 13 residues. The DNA for the CDR3 is TGTGCCAGCGGACTCGACAGGGGACCTGAAGCTTTCTTT. This gives the protein CASGLDRGPEAFF.

The gene calls are TRBV6-5 and TRBJ2-5; D is possibly TRBD2 (6 bases). The CDR3 sequence is 13 residues long. The V end was cut by 7 bases, the J end by 5 bases, with 14 bases between. The germline V gene has CDR1 MNHEY and CDR2 SVGAGI. CDR3 protein: CASTGRGWETQYF. For the CDR3, the DNA is TGTGCCAGCACCGGACGGGGGTGGGAGACCCAGTACTTC.

V gene TRBV15 combines with J gene TRBJ1-6, with D hard to call. The germline V and J ends were trimmed by 3 bases and 0 bases, with 12 bases remaining between them. CDR1 and CDR2 from the germline V gene are LNHNV and YYDKDF (reference sequence). The CDR3 length is 17 residues. The CDR3 sequence: CATSRAGGSSYNSPLHF. The DNA of the CDR3 is TGTGCCACCAGCAGGGCCGGCGGGAGCTCCTATAATTCACCCCTCCACTTT.

The rearrangement joins TRBV7-9 to TRBJ2-7; D is unclear. Germline CDR1 SEHNR, CDR2 FQNEAQ (reference sequence). Trimming shortened V by 7 bases and J by 5 bases, and 12 bases separated the two germline ends. CDR3 length: 12 amino acids. As DNA, the CDR3 is TGTGCCAGCACCTCCCTAGATCACGAGCAGTACTTC. This codes for CASTSLDHEQYF.

The J gene is TRBJ1-6, the V gene TRBV16, with TRBD1 as a possible D gene (5 bases). Trimming left V 5 bases short and J 7 bases short, with 12 bases between. This CDR3 spans 14 amino acids. Germline assignment: CDR1 KGHSY and CDR2 FQNENV. Here the CDR3 reads CASSSTGGNSPLHF. The CDR3 DNA reads TGTGCCAGCAGCTCAACGGGGGGGAATTCACCCCTCCACTTT.

The table lists this clone with many counts. V and J are TRBV7-9 and TRBJ1-2, with a weak D call TRBD1 (5 bases). Germline V lookup: CDR1 SEHNR, CDR2 FQNEAQ (reference sequence). CDR3 length: 14 amino acids. V lost 5 bases and J lost 4, with 14 bases in between. This chain's CDR3 is CASSQGTHTYGYTF. DNA of the CDR3: TGTGCCAGCAGCCAAGGGACTCACACCTATGGCTACACCTTC.

The chain has TRBV4-1 and TRBJ2-3; tentative D call: TRBD1 (5 bases). Trimming removed 2 bases from V and 0 bases from J, with 12 bases in between. This CDR3 contains 16 residues. CDR1 and CDR2 from the germline V gene are MGHRA and YSYEKL. CDR3 coding DNA: TGCGCCAGCAGCCAATCTCGGACAACTAGCACAGATACGCAGTATTTT. Translation gives CASSQSRTTSTDTQYF.

This clone has only a few counts. The chain combines TRBV7-9 with TRBJ2-5, with 7 bases lining up with TRBD1. With V trimmed by 1 base and J by 5 bases, 7 bases remained unmatched. The CDR3 sequence is 15 residues long. Per the germline V gene, CDR1 is SEHNR and CDR2 is FQNEAQ (reference sequence). The CDR3 nucleotides are TGTGCCAGCAGCTTAGGCGCCGACAGGGTCGAGACCCAGTACTTC. Translated: CASSLGADRVETQYF.

This clone was seen only a few times. The chain combines TRBV7-3 with TRBJ2-3; TRBD1 aligns across 8 bases. The germline gives CDR1 SGHTA, CDR2 FQGTGA. This CDR3 is built from 15 residues. The V segment lost 5 bases and the J segment 4 bases; nucleotides outside the gene matches: 8. The CDR3 bases are TGTGCCAGCAGCATCCAGGGGGCTGAGGCAGATACGCAGTATTTT. It is translated as CASSIQGAEADTQYF.

The chain combines TRBV7-2 with TRBJ1-1; TRBD1 aligns across 7 bases. The V gene's germline CDR1 is SGHTA and CDR2 FQGNSA. Trimming at V came to 5 bases and at J to 1 base, leaving 4 bases not matched to a gene. The CDR3 has 14 residues. CDR3 amino acids: CASSGRQGNTEAFF. The CDR3 nucleotides are TGTGCCAGCAGCGGAAGACAGGGGAACACTGAAGCTTTCTTT.

This rearrangement joins TRBV3-1 (or the pseudogene TRBV3-2) to TRBJ1-3; TRBD1 matches at 9 bases. This CDR3 has 17 residues. The germline V gene has CDR1 LGHDT and CDR2 YNNKEL (reference sequence). J gave up 7 bases and V 0 bases, and 10 bases lay outside the gene matches. The CDR3 DNA sequence: TGTGCCAGCAGCCAAGATCTGGGGACAGGGATAAGGAACACCATATATTTT. It translates to CASSQDLGTGIRNTIYF.

This clone was observed a few times. V usage is TRBV25-1 and J usage is TRBJ2-5; D perhaps matches TRBD1 (5 bases). V was pared by 4 bases and J by 1 base, with 10 bases between. The CDR3 consists of 14 residues. Germline loops: CDR1 MGHDK, CDR2 SYGVNS. The CDR3 nucleotides are TGTGCCAGCAGTGCCAGGACACTCCAAGAGACCCAGTACTTC. Protein: CASSARTLQETQYF.

J is TRBJ1-5 and V is TRBV3-1 (or the pseudogene TRBV3-2); D is unresolved. Germline V gene lookup returns CDR1 LGHDT and CDR2 YNNKEL (reference sequence). V dropped 0 bases and J dropped 0 bases, with 9 bases sitting between them. This CDR3 is 16 amino acids long. CDR3 sequence reads: CASSQDPGGSNQPQHF. In DNA form, the CDR3 reads TGTGCCAGCAGCCAAGATCCCGGCGGTAGCAATCAGCCCCAGCATTTT.

The rearrangement uses TRBV19 and TRBJ1-1; 9 nucleotides line up with TRBD1. With 5 bases clipped from V and 9 bases from J, the junction kept 13 bases outside the gene matches. This CDR3 contains 15 residues. Germline V gene data show CDR1 as LNHDA and CDR2 as SQIVND (reference sequence). Written as DNA, the CDR3 is TGTGCCAGTAGTCAGACCCGGGACAGGGTTAGAAAAGCTTTCTTT. Translating it yields CASSQTRDRVRKAFF.

This clone was detected many times. The rearrangement uses TRBV2 and TRBJ2-3; TRBD2 is a possible D gene (6 bases). CDR3 length equals 15 residues. The V and J ends lost 4 bases and 2 bases respectively, with 13 bases between them. Germline assignment: CDR1 SNHLY and CDR2 FYNNEI. The CDR3 DNA reads as TGTGCCAGCAGTGGGGCGGGGCTAATCACAGATACGCAGTATTTT. This encodes CASSGAGLITDTQYF.

This clone was counted once. The chain recombines TRBV27 with TRBJ1-6, with TRBD1 matching 8 bases. V gave up 4 bases and J gave up 7 bases; unmatched junction bases: 12. CDR1 and CDR2 (germline): MNHEY, SMNVEV (reference sequence). CDR3 length equals 17 residues. CDR3 residues: CASSSMTGETRNSPLHF. The CDR3 DNA reads as TGTGCCAGCAGTTCGATGACAGGGGAAACGCGAAATTCACCCCTCCACTTT.

This clone occurred many times. The chain carries TRBV5-5 and TRBJ1-2, with D unresolved. The germline V gene has CDR1 SGHKS and CDR2 YYEKEE (reference sequence). Trimming pared 4 bases from V and 0 bases from J, leaving 13 bases between. The CDR3 runs to 15 residues. CDR3 coding DNA: TGTGCCAGCAGCCCTCATCGCGGCCCTAACTATGGCTACACCTTC. It codes for CASSPHRGPNYGYTF.

The chain couples TRBV6-6 to TRBJ1-5, with TRBD1 as a possible D gene (5 bases). The CDR3 totals 11 residues. The germline V gene encodes CDR1 MNHNY and CDR2 SVGAGI (reference sequence). Trimming cost V 3 bases and J 9 bases, with 6 bases left between them. The CDR3 DNA follows: TGTGCCAGCAGTTATGACAGGCCCCAGCATTTT. Residues: CASSYDRPQHF.

The chain couples TRBV7-2 to TRBJ1-5, with TRBD1 matching 8 bases. The length of the CDR3 is 15 residues. V was clipped by 1 base and J by 5 bases; unmatched bases: 4. Per germline, CDR1 SGHTA and CDR2 FQGNSA. This CDR3 is CASSLGARGHQPQHF. The CDR3 coding sequence is TGTGCCAGCAGCTTAGGGGCCAGGGGGCATCAGCCCCAGCATTTT.

This clone appeared a few times. This chain connects TRBV30 to TRBJ2-7; D might be TRBD1 (9 bases). This CDR3 region has 15 residues. Germline V lookup: CDR1 GTSNPN, CDR2 SVGIG (reference sequence). V was cut by 2 bases and J by 5 bases, with 19 bases left in between. The chain's CDR3 is CAWSRGQGTRHEQYF. The DNA of the CDR3 is TGTGCCTGGAGTCGAGGACAGGGGACTAGGCACGAGCAGTACTTC.

The chain couples TRBV9 to TRBJ2-7; TRBD2 might be the D (5 bases). This CDR3 comprises 14 residues. CDR1 and CDR2 (germline): SGDLS, YYNGEE. V lost 0 bases and J 3 bases, leaving 10 bases between the germline ends. Here the CDR3 reads CASSVGSGYYEQYF. The CDR3 coding sequence is TGTGCCAGCAGCGTAGGATCGGGATACTACGAGCAGTACTTC.

The V call is TRBV5-6, the J call TRBJ2-1; 13 bases are a match to TRBD2. Germline CDR1 and CDR2: SGHDT and YYEEEE. V dropped 2 bases and J dropped 0; count of bases not matched to a gene: 2. The CDR3 is 17 amino acids. In DNA form, the CDR3 reads TGTGCCAGCAGCTTACTAGCGGGAGGGCTCTCCTACAATGAGCAGTTCTTC. The encoded protein is CASSLLAGGLSYNEQFF.

This rearrangement joins TRBV5-4 to TRBJ1-3, with a tentative D call TRBD1 (5 bases). Trimming cost V 0 bases and J 4 bases, with 14 bases left between them. The CDR3 is 16 amino acids. Germline V gives CDR1 SGHNT, CDR2 YYREEE (reference sequence). The DNA for the CDR3 is TGTGCCAGCAGCTTGGGGCCGGGGGTGAGCGGAAACACCATATATTTT. Translation: CASSLGPGVSGNTIYF.